The clone carrying this T cell receptor beta chain has only a few counts. What it binds is not known. The sample comes from a study of T cell repertoires in cytomegalovirus infection. Looking at the study overall: An indication of both CMV infection and matching HLA type came from public TCR beta signatures.

This CDR3 contains 16 residues. Trimming removed 5 bases at V and 5 bases at J, with 21 bases between. Per germline, CDR1 SGHTA and CDR2 FQGTGA. TCRdb itself ran the reads through MiXCR, one entry per CDR3 protein. In the table there are some 920,000 distinct CDR3 sequences, roughly 30% of which are singletons. The receptor comes from a human donor in good health (CMV status not recorded). Some clones in this sample may be carry-over from other donors' samples. V is TRBV7-3 and J is TRBJ2-5, with unresolved D. The material sequenced was cultured CD8+ T cells from PBMCs, taken from culture after CMV antigen stimulation. The CDR3 loop reads CASSPRAGLPRETQYF. The CDR3 DNA follows: TGTGCCAGCAGCCCCCGAGCCGGGTTGCCCAGGGAGACCCAGTACTTC.